The clone carrying this T cell receptor beta chain appeared a few times. No antigen is known for it. Together with a sample-barcoded 5' primer, a J-beta primer mix was included in a second PCR lasting 7 to 11 cycles. A single record per CDR3 protein comes from TCRdb applying MiXCR to the 5' RACE reads. The sample holds around 800,000 distinct CDR3 sequences, approximately 55% seen once. This sample is drawn from a study of blood T cells in healthy people across ages. Germline-derived CDR1 and CDR2 are SGDLS and YYNGEE. Trimming removed 2 bases from V and 0 bases from J, with 9 bases in between. The CDR3 has 14 amino acids. General study results and limits: Investigators treated diversity estimates from one million T cells as underestimates.

The sequence was obtained from a man older than 75 in good health. The sample consisted of blood. V usage is TRBV9 and J usage is TRBJ2-7; D not resolved. The CDR3 DNA is TGTGCCAGCAGCGTTGAGGCGGCCTCCTACGAGCAGTACTTC. Protein sequence: CASSVEAASYEQYF.